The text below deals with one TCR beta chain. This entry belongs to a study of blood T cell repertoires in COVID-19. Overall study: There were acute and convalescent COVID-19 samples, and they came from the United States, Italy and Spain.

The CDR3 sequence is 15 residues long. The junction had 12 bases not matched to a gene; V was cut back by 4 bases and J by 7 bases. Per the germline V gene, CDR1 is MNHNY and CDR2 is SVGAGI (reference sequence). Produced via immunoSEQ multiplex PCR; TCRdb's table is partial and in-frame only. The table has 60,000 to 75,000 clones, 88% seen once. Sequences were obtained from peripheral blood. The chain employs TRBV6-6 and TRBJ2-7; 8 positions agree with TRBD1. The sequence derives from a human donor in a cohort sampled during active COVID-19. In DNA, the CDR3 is TGTGCCAGCAGTTTGAGGGGACAGGCGTCTACAGAGCAGTACTTC. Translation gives CASSLRGQASTEQYF.